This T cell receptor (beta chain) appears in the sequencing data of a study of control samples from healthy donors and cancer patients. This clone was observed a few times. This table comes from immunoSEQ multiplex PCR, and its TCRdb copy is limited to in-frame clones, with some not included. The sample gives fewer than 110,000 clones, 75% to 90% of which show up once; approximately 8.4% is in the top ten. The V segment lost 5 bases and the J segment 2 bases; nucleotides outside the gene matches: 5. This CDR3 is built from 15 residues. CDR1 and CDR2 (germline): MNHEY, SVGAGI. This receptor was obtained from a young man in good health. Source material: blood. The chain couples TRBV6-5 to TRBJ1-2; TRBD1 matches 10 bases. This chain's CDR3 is CASSLRQGANYGYTF. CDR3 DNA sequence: TGTGCCAGCAGTCTACGACAGGGGGCGAACTATGGCTACACCTTC.